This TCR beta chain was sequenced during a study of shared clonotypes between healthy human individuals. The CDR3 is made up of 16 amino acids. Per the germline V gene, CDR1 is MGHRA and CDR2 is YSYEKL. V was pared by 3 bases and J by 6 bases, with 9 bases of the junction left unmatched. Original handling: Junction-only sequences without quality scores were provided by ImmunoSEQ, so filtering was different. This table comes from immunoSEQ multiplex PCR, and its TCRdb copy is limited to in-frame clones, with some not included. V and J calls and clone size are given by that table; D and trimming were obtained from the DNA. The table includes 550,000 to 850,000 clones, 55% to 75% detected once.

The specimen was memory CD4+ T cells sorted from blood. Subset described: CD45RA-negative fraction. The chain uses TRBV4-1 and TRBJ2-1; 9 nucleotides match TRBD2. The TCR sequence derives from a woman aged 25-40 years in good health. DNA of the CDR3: TGCGCCAGCAGCCACACCACGCTAGCGGGAAGCAATGAGCAGTTCTTC. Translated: CASSHTTLAGSNEQFF.